These T cell receptor beta chains were read from a single sample in a study of technical replicates of blood from a few donors. Clones were sequenced by immunoSEQ multiplex PCR, and TCRdb holds only the in-frame ones, with some missing. The repertoire holds around 100,000 clones, with about 95% as singletons. The sample consisted of T cells isolated from PBMCs. Source of these receptors: a human donor in good health. Each CDR3 is given with its conserved first and last residue. Fields, in order: CDR3 protein, CDR3 length, D gene, V gene. D genes are given only for firm matches.

CDR3: CASSPTVGYSYEQYF; length: 15; D: NA; V: TRBV14
CDR3: CASYGQGNTEAFF; length: 13; D: NA; V: TRBV6-6
CDR3: CASSQDAENTDTQYF; length: 15; D: NA; V: TRBV4-1
CDR3: CASSQGQGSQPQHF; length: 14; D: TRBD1; V: TRBV6-5
CDR3: CASSLAGAGGLHEQYF; length: 16; D: TRBD1; V: TRBV5-4
CDR3: CASSPPGGELFF; length: 12; D: NA; V: TRBV7-3
CDR3: CVRSLRLEAGGMNNEQFF; length: 18; D: NA; V: TRBV7-5
CDR3: CASSLTHYYNEQFF; length: 14; D: NA; V: TRBV27
CDR3: CASLQGAKNIQYF; length: 13; D: NA; V: TRBV13
CDR3: CASRPPGLAGIHTDTQYF; length: 18; D: TRBD2; V: TRBV27
CDR3: CASFYDRSYEQYF; length: 13; D: NA; V: TRBV18
CDR3: CASSISGLAANEQFF; length: 15; D: TRBD2; V: TRBV19
CDR3: CASRVQGEANEKLFF; length: 15; D: TRBD1; V: TRBV10-1
CDR3: CASSEAGSGEKLFF; length: 14; D: NA; V: TRBV25-1
CDR3: CASSLLTGTVQETQYF; length: 16; D: TRBD1; V: TRBV5-6
CDR3: CASSYGLAGVLTQYF; length: 15; D: TRBD2; V: TRBV13
CDR3: CASSYGTNYGYTF; length: 13; D: NA; V: TRBV27
CDR3: CAWSIGQGYRNEQFF; length: 15; D: TRBD1; V: TRBV30
CDR3: CASRSGQGIDEQFF; length: 14; D: NA; V: TRBV7-9
CDR3: CASSLGQGGHNEQFF; length: 15; D: NA; V: TRBV5-1
CDR3: CASSQDGYGYTF; length: 12; D: NA; V: TRBV4-1
CDR3: CASSLGFGGGEIQYF; length: 15; D: TRBD2; V: TRBV7-7
CDR3: CASSMGTGIGHEQYF; length: 15; D: TRBD1; V: TRBV19
CDR3: CASSSTLAQLATYEQYF; length: 17; D: NA; V: TRBV27
CDR3: CASSQAQGHEQYF; length: 13; D: NA; V: TRBV4-3
CDR3: CASSYRSTGDAFF; length: 13; D: NA; V: TRBV6-5
CDR3: CASSGAGFLRGFLNTEAFF; length: 19; D: NA; V: TRBV28
CDR3: CASRDRVSTDTQYF; length: 14; D: TRBD1; V: TRBV2
CDR3: CASSGDEGVLEQYF; length: 14; D: NA; V: TRBV19
CDR3: CASSSGWSSYNEQFF; length: 15; D: NA; V: TRBV28
CDR3: CASSLSAGTDTQYF; length: 14; D: NA; V: TRBV11-3
CDR3: CASARDSSGGETQYF; length: 15; D: NA; V: TRBV5-1
CDR3: CASSLGLAGGHYNEQFF; length: 17; D: TRBD2; V: TRBV5-1
CDR3: CASYGQHSNQPQHF; length: 14; D: NA; V: TRBV28
CDR3: CASSLVQRAFNEQFF; length: 15; D: NA; V: TRBV5-1
CDR3: CASSPLRDTPYEQYF; length: 15; D: NA; V: TRBV9
CDR3: CASSPRRLAGVVETQYF; length: 17; D: TRBD2; V: TRBV5-1